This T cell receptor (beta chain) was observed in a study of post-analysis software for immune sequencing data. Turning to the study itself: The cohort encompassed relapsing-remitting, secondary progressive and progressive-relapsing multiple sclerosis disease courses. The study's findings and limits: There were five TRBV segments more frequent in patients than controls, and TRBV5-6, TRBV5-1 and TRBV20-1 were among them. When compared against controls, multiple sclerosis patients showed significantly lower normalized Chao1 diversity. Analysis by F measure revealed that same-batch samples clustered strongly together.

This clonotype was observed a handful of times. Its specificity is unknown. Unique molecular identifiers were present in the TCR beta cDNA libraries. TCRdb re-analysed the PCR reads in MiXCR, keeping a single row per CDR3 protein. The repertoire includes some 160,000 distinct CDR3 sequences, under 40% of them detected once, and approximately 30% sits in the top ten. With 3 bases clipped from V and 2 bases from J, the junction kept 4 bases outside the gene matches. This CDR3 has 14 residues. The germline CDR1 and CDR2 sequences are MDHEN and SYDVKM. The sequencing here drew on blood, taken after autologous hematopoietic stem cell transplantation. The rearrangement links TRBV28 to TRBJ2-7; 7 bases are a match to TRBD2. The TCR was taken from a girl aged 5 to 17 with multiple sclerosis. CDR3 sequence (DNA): TGTGCCAGCAGTTTGACTAGCCTCACCTACGAGCAGTACTTC. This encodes CASSLTSLTYEQYF.